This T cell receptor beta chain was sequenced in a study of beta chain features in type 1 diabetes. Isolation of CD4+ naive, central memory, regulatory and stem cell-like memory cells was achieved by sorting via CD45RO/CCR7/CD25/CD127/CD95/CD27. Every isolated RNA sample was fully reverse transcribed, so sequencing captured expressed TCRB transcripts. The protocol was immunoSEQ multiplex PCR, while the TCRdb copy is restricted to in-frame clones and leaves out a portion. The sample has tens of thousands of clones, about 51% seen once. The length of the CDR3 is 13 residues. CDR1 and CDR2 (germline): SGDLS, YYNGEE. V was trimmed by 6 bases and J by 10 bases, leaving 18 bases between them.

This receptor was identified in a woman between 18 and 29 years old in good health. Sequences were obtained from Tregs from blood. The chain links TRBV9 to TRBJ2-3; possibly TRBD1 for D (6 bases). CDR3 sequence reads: CASNVQGGEAQYF. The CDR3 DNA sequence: TGTGCCAGCAACGTTCAAGGGGGAGAAGCGCAGTATTTT.